The sequence of this T cell receptor (beta chain) was determined in a study of early T cells in non-severe SARS-CoV-2 infection listed by TCRdb under 2021. Study-wide context: Because TCR sequencing was done on bulk RNA from unsorted whole blood, the alpha and beta chains could not be paired. The full study reports these points: VDJdb matching was skewed toward anti-spike CD8 responses, so virus-specific expansions were likely underestimated and private and CD4 specificities were missed.

Library construction relied on 5' RACE. The instrument given in TCRdb is NextSeq 500. In the TCR library protocol, unique molecular identifiers were attached to individual cDNA molecules to correct for PCR bias and sequencing error. Both TCR alpha and beta chains were sequenced, and tight co-correlation was observed between alpha and beta sequence abundances in each sample. Processing in the source paper ran as follows. Decombinator V4 was used to annotate TCR sequences for V gene, J gene and CDR3. TCRs were defined as expanded if a significant change between any two time points was detected under a Poisson model with p below 0.0001. TCR abundances were normalised to the total number of TCRs sequenced per sample and expressed as counts per million. TRAV1-2 paired with TRAJ12, TRAJ20 or TRAJ33 defined MAIT TCRs, while TRAV10 paired with TRAJ18 defined iNKT TCRs. VDJdb, accessed on 1 November 2021, was searched for TCRs annotated for CMV, EBV and SARS-CoV-2, and TCRs annotated for more than one antigen were excluded. TCRdb cleaned the public reads at Q25 with fastp, built clones with MiXCR and kept in-frame beta chains. Under each unique CDR3 protein, matching rows form one entry showing the most common genes and DNA. These V and J calls rely on TCRdb rather than the paper's analysis. The sample data list approximately 80,000 distinct CDR3 sequences, and roughly 12% of these were observed just once. The ten largest clones take up about 12% of the sample.

Details on this clonotype: Its antigen is unknown. No clone much larger than this one lies a single base away; base qualities are absent.

From the germline V gene (reference sequence), CDR1 is LGHDT and CDR2 is YNNKEL. From its cysteine to its phenylalanine, the CDR3 spans 14 amino acids. This entry keeps only the CDR3 DNA: 42 bases, framed from base 1. V loses 4 bases, J loses 5 bases, and the germline ends lie 13 bases apart. The study was a case-control design nested within a healthcare worker cohort in London, UK, with weekly nasopharyngeal swab PCR tests and blood sampling. Healthcare workers were enrolled in the week of the UK lockdown, from 23 to 31 March 2020, and were followed every week for up to roughly 15 weeks. Source: whole blood, taken at baseline. This TCR derives from an adult who was a healthcare worker with PCR-confirmed SARS-CoV-2 infection or an uninfected control (not recorded which). The chain is encoded by TRBV3-1 joined to TRBJ2-3; a weak D assignment points to TRBD2 (5 bases agree). The DNA sequence reads TGTGCCAGCAGCCTTGGAGGCGTATTAGATACGCAGTATTTT. Translated, this gives CASSLGGVLDTQYF.